This TCR beta chain was sequenced in a study of CD8 T cells in ankylosing spondylitis. Findings and limits, study-wide: Reports of some motif variants in reactive arthritis synovial fluid and blood predate this one.

TCRdb re-derived calls from the 5' RACE reads in MiXCR, one entry per CDR3 protein. Among 130,000 to 150,000 distinct CDR3 sequences listed, roughly 8% were seen once. This clonotype was picked up many times. Its antigen is not known. The CDR3 length is 13 residues. The ends were cut back, 4 bases at V and 5 bases at J, with 11 bases in the middle. Germline CDR1 SGHTA, CDR2 FQGNSA. Sequencing was done on a sample of synovial fluid, either unsorted or a sorted T cell fraction (not recorded which). The gene calls are TRBV7-2 and TRBJ1-1; no reliable D call. This sequence originates from a male donor with ankylosing spondylitis. The CDR3: CASSSFIGTEAFF. In nucleotides, the CDR3 is TGTGCCAGCAGCTCCTTTATAGGGACTGAAGCTTTCTTT.